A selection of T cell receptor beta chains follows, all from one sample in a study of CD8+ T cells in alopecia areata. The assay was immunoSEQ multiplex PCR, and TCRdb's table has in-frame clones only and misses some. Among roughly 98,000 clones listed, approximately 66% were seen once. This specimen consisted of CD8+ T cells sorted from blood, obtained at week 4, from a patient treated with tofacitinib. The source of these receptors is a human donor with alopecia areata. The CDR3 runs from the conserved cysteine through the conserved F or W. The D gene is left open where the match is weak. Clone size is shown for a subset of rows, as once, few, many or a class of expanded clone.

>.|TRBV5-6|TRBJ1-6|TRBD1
TGTGCCAGCAGCCCTACCCGACAGGGATATTCGACTTATTCACCCCTCCACTTT
CASSPTRQGYSTYSPLHF
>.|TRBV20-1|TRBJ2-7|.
TGCAGTGCTAGCTCCGGGTACGAGCAGTACTTC
CSASSGYEQYF
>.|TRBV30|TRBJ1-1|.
TGTGCCTGGAGAGCTGATATTGTGGAAGCTTTCTTT
CAWRADIVEAFF
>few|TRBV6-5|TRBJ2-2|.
TGTGCCAGCAGTGCCCTTAGGGTGTCCGGGGAGCTGTTTTTT
CASSALRVSGELFF
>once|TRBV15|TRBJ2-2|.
TGTGCCACCAGCAGAGAAGGGACGCGAGCCGGGGAGCTGTTTTTT
CATSREGTRAGELFF
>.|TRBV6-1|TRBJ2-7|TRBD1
TGTGCCAGCAGTGAAAGCAAGCTACAGGGGGTTCCCTACGAGCAGTACTTC
CASSESKLQGVPYEQYF
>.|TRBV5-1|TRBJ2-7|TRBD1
TGCGCCAGCAGCACCTCGGGACAGGGGGTAACCTACGAGCAGTACTTC
CASSTSGQGVTYEQYF
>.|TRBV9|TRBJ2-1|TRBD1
TGTGCCAGCAGCGCCACCCCGGGACAGGGGTACAATGAGCAGTTCTTC
CASSATPGQGYNEQFF
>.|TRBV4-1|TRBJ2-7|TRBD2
TGCGCCAGCAGCGTTAGCGGGTCATCCTCCTACGAGCAGTACTTC
CASSVSGSSSYEQYF
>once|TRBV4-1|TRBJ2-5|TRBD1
TGCGCCAGCAGCCCGGACAGGGCCCAAGAGACCCAGTACTTC
CASSPDRAQETQYF
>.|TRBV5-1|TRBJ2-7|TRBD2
TGCGCCAGCAGCGCTCCGGGACTAGCGGGAGGAGGGGAGCAGTACTTC
CASSAPGLAGGGEQYF
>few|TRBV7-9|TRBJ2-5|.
TGTGCCAGCAGCTTAGCTAGGGGAACAAGAGAGACCCAGTACTTC
CASSLARGTRETQYF
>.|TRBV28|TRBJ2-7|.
TGTGCCAGCAGTAGGAGCTACGAGCAGTACTTC
CASSRSYEQYF
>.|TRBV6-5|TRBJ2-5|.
TGTGCCAGCAGTTACTCGTCAGGGGAAGAGACCCAGTACTTC
CASSYSSGEETQYF
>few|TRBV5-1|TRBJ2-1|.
TGCGCCAGCAGCGGGGACGGGGGTGGCAATGAGCAGTTCTTC
CASSGDGGGNEQFF
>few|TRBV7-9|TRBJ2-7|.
TGTGCCAGCAGCCCAGGGTACGAGCAGTACTTC
CASSPGYEQYF
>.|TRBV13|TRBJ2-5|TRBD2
TGTGCCAGCAGCGGGGGGGAGGAGACCCAGTACTTC
CASSGGEETQYF
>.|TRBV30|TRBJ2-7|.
TGTGCCTGGAGTTTACAGGCCGGCGAGCAGTACTTC
CAWSLQAGEQYF
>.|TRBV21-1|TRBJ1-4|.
TGTGCCAGCAGCAAAGACACCGGCCGGAGGAATGAAAAACTGTTTTTT
CASSKDTGRRNEKLFF
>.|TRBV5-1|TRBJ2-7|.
TGCGCCAGCACCTTGGACCCCGCAGGCGAGCAGTACTTC
CASTLDPAGEQYF
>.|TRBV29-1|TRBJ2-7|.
TGCAGCGTTGTTGGAGCTGGGGAACCTTCCTACGAGCAGTACTTC
CSVVGAGEPSYEQYF
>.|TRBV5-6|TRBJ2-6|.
TGTGCCAGCAGCTTGGTGGCCTCCGGGGCCAACGTCCTGACTTTC
CASSLVASGANVLTF
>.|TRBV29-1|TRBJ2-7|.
TGCAGCGTTGAAGAAGGTCAGGGGGGCTACGAGCAGTACTTC
CSVEEGQGGYEQYF
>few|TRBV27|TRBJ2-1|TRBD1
TGTGCCAGCAGTTTAATACAGGGGGGACAGGAGCAGTTCTTC
CASSLIQGGQEQFF
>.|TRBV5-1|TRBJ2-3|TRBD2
TGCGCCAGCAGCTTGGGGTTAGCGGGGACAGATACGCAGTATTTT
CASSLGLAGTDTQYF
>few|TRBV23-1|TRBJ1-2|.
TGCGCCAGCAGCAACTGTGGACGTTATGGCTACACCTTC
CASSNCGRYGYTF
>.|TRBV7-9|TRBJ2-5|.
TGTGCCAGCAGCCTCCAGTGGAGTACTCAAGAGACCCAGTACTTC
CASSLQWSTQETQYF
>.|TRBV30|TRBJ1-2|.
TGTGCCTGGAGTTCCCTCGGGGGGACCTCTGGTGGCTACACCTTC
CAWSSLGGTSGGYTF
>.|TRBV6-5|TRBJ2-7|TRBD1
TGTGCCAGCAGTTACGGGACAGGGAATTACTACGAGCAGTACTTC
CASSYGTGNYYEQYF
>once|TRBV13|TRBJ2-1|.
TGTGCCAGCAGCTTAAGGGACATGTACTACAATGAGCAGTTCTTC
CASSLRDMYYNEQFF
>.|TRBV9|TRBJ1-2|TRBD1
TGTGCCAGCAGCGTCGACAGGGCGGATGGCTACACCTTC
CASSVDRADGYTF
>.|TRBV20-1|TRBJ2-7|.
TGCAGTGCTAGAGCCCGTTACGAGCAGTACTTC
CSARARYEQYF
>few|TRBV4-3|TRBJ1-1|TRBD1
TGCGCCAGCAGCCAGCCCGCCGGACAGGGTGGGACTGAAGCTTTCTTT
CASSQPAGQGGTEAFF
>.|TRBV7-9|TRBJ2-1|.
TGTGCCAGCAGCTTGAGGACGGCTACCTATTACAATGAGCAGTTCTTC
CASSLRTATYYNEQFF
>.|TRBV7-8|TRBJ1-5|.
TGTGCCAGCAGCTTAGCCCGGACAGGCAATCAGCCCCAGCATTTT
CASSLARTGNQPQHF
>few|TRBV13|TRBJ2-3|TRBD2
TGTGCCAGCAGCTTACCCCTTACTAGCGGGGGGGGCACAGATACGCAGTATTTT
CASSLPLTSGGGTDTQYF
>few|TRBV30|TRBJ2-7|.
TGTGCCTGGAGTGTTGGGAGCTCCTACGAGCAGTACTTC
CAWSVGSSYEQYF
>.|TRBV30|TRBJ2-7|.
TGTGCCTGGAGTGTAGGGAACGAGCAGTACTTC
CAWSVGNEQYF
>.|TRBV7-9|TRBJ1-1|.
TGTGCCAGCAGCCCGGTGGGTGCTGAAGCTTTCTTT
CASSPVGAEAFF
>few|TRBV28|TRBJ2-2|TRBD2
TGTGCCAGCAATAAGCTAGCGGAGGGGAACACCGGGGAGCTGTTTTTT
CASNKLAEGNTGELFF
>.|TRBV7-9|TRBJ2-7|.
TGTGCCAGCAGCTTACTAGGGGCCGAGCAGTACTTC
CASSLLGAEQYF
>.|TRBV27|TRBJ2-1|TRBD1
TGTGCCAGCAGTGGGCTGGGACAGGGGAATTACAATGAGCAGTTCTTC
CASSGLGQGNYNEQFF
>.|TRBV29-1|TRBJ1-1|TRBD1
TGCAGCGTTGACGGGACAGGGGCGATGAACACTGAAGCTTTCTTT
CSVDGTGAMNTEAFF
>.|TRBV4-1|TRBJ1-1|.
TGCGCCAGCAGCCAAGTAGCGACAGCGAACACTGAAGCTTTCTTT
CASSQVATANTEAFF
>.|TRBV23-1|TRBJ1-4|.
TGCGCCAGCAGTCAATCTTCCCGTGGCAGGGACGGGACTAATGAAAAACTGTTTTTT
CASSQSSRGRDGTNEKLFF
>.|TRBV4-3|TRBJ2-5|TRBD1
TGCGCCAGCAGCCAAGATCCAGGGGGCCAAGAGACCCAGTACTTC
CASSQDPGGQETQYF
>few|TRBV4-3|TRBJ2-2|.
TGCGCCAGCAGCCAAGAGCGGGGACAGCCCGGGGAGCTGTTTTTT
CASSQERGQPGELFF
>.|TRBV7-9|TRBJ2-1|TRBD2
TGTGCCAGCAGCCCTTCTAGCGGGGGGGCGTACAATGAGCAGTTCTTC
CASSPSSGGAYNEQFF
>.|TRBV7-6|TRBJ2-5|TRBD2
TGTGCCAGCAGCTTACGGCTAGCGGGCCAAGAGACCCAGTACTTC
CASSLRLAGQETQYF
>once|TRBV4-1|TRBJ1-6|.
TGCGCCAGCAGCCAAGCCCCCACCGGAGCACCCCTCCACTTT
CASSQAPTGAPLHF
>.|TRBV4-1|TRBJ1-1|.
TGCGCCAGCAGCCAAGATGACCAGGGTTACACTGAAGCTTTCTTT
CASSQDDQGYTEAFF
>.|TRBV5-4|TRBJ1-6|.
TGTGCCAGCAGCCCATACGGGCCGAATTCACCCCTCCACTTT
CASSPYGPNSPLHF